Following are 20 T cell receptor beta chains from one sample sequenced in a study of T cell changes during pregnancy in multiple sclerosis. Profiled with immunoSEQ multiplex PCR; TCRdb holds only in-frame clones, not every one. The sample yields about 42,000 clones, about nine tenths seen once. Sequenced material: CD4+ T cells from peripheral blood mononuclear cells, taken after pregnancy. Source of these receptors: a female donor in good health, enrolled as a control in a pregnancy study.

V gene TRBV5-1 combines with J gene TRBJ2-3; 9 nucleotides align to TRBD1. The J segment lost 5 bases and the V segment lost 5 bases, leaving 9 bases of the junction unmatched. CDR3 length equals 15 residues. CDR1 and CDR2 from the germline V gene are SGHRS and YFSETQ. The CDR3 here is CASRTGTGHLDTQYF. The CDR3, as DNA: TGCGCCAGCAGAACCGGGACAGGGCACTTAGATACGCAGTATTTT.

V and J are TRBV5-1 and TRBJ2-1, with 8 bases that match TRBD1. With V trimmed by 4 bases and J by 1 base, 4 bases remained unmatched. The CDR3 is made up of 15 amino acids. Germline CDR1 is SGHRS and CDR2 is YFSETQ. The chain's CDR3 is CASSPDRASYNEQFF. The CDR3 DNA follows: TGCGCCAGCAGCCCGGACAGGGCTTCCTACAATGAGCAGTTCTTC.

This clone was detected a few times. V usage is TRBV28 and J usage is TRBJ2-2; a possible D gene is TRBD1 (8 bases). Germline V gene data show CDR1 as MDHEN and CDR2 as SYDVKM. The CDR3 has 16 residues. The V end was cut by 3 bases, the J end by 4 bases, with 15 bases between. The CDR3 loop is CASSFPGGGSTGELFF. In nucleotides, the CDR3 is TGTGCCAGCAGTTTCCCAGGGGGCGGGAGCACCGGGGAGCTGTTTTTT.

The V gene is TRBV6-4, the J gene TRBJ2-2; 11 positions match TRBD2. The CDR3 runs to 15 residues. CDR1 is MRHNA and CDR2 is SNTAGT in the germline V gene. The V segment lost 2 bases and the J segment 4 bases; nucleotides outside the gene matches: 0. CDR3 sequence (DNA): TGTGCCAGCAGTGACACTAGCGGGAGCACCGGGGAGCTGTTTTTT. Translating it yields CASSDTSGSTGELFF.

V usage is TRBV7-9 and J usage is TRBJ2-1; 12 bases agree with TRBD2. The CDR3 sequence is 17 residues long. Germline-derived CDR1 and CDR2 are SEHNR and FQNEAQ (reference sequence). The J segment lost 7 bases and the V segment lost 5 bases, leaving 12 bases of the junction unmatched. CDR3 bases: TGTGCCAGCAGCCCGCGACTAGCGGGAGCGGGGAGAAATGAGCAGTTCTTC. Translation gives CASSPRLAGAGRNEQFF.

CDR3 sequence: CASSLVSGRKNEQFF. CDR3 sequence (DNA): TGTGCCAGCAGCTTGGTTAGCGGGAGAAAGAATGAGCAGTTCTTC. The chain is built from TRBV5-4 and TRBJ2-1; 9 nucleotides agree with TRBD2. There are 15 residues in the CDR3. The trim removed 0 bases at V and 7 bases at J, leaving 5 bases unmatched. Germline CDR1 reads SGHNT; CDR2 reads YYREEE (reference sequence).

The chain combines TRBV19 with TRBJ2-1, with TRBD1 identical over 7 bases. The CDR3 spans 15 residues. V lost 5 bases and J lost 3; bases outside the gene matches: 7. CDR1 LNHDA and CDR2 SQIVND come from the germline V gene (reference sequence). CDR3 nucleotides: TGTGCCAGTAGTCAGGGGGTAGGGCGCTACAATGAGCAGTTCTTC. Amino acid sequence: CASSQGVGRYNEQFF.

The chain links TRBV2 to TRBJ1-1; TRBD1 is a possible D gene (5 bases). Trimming took off 5 bases at V and 0 bases at J, with 10 bases between the two ends. Germline assignment: CDR1 SNHLY and CDR2 FYNNEI. The CDR3 contains 14 residues. The CDR3, as DNA: TGTGCCAGCAGTTTGTTGACAGTGAACACTGAAGCTTTCTTT. Its translation: CASSLLTVNTEAFF.

The chain combines TRBV11-2 with TRBJ2-5; TRBD2 agrees at 11 bases. V shed 4 bases and J 5 bases; nucleotides not matched to a gene: 12. CDR3 length equals 17 residues. Germline lookup yields CDR1 SGHAT and CDR2 FQNNGV. CDR3 DNA sequence: TGTGCCAGCAGCTCCCACTCCCTAGCGGGAGGCGGTGAGACCCAGTACTTC. Protein sequence: CASSSHSLAGGGETQYF.

In this sample, this clone turned up once. The rearrangement uses TRBV6-5 and TRBJ1-6; no firm D call. V was trimmed by 0 bases and J by 8 bases, leaving 8 bases between them. The germline V gene has CDR1 MNHEY and CDR2 SVGAGI. The CDR3 is 14 amino acids. The CDR3 sequence is CASSYSRGDSPLHF. Written as DNA, the CDR3 is TGTGCCAGCAGTTACTCCCGGGGAGATTCACCCCTCCACTTT.

The J gene is TRBJ2-7, the V gene TRBV2, with 7 bases lining up with TRBD1. Losses at the gene ends were 7 bases for V and 3 bases for J; bases not matched to a gene: 3. Germline V gives CDR1 SNHLY, CDR2 FYNNEI. The CDR3 sequence is 12 residues long. CDR3 loop: CASTGTDYEQYF. CDR3 bases: TGTGCCAGCACTGGGACAGACTACGAGCAGTACTTC. Filled out from reference TRBV2 and TRBJ2-7, the complete variable domain reads EPEVTQTPSHQVTQMGQEVILRCVPISNHLYFYWYRQILGQKVEFLVSFYNNEISEKSEIFDDQFSVERPDGSNFTLKIRSTKLEDSAMYFCASTGTDYEQYFGPGTRLTVT.

This clone was seen just once. The chain uses TRBV5-6 and TRBJ2-3; 8 bases match TRBD1. The germline gives CDR1 SGHDT, CDR2 YYEEEE. The CDR3 totals 14 residues. Unmatched junction bases numbered 6, after V lost 3 bases and J lost 6 bases. Here the CDR3 DNA reads TGTGCCAGCAGCTCGGGGGACAGGCGGGATACGCAGTATTTT. Translating gives CASSSGDRRDTQYF.

The CDR3 loop reads CASSPGGDEQYF. The CDR3, as DNA: TGTGCCAGCTCACCGGGGGGGGACGAGCAGTACTTC. The V and J genes are TRBV18 and TRBJ2-7; 7 positions agree with TRBD2. The CDR3 is 12 residues long. V shed 3 bases, J shed 5 bases, and the junction held 1 base outside the gene matches. Per the germline V gene, CDR1 is KGHSH and CDR2 is LQKENI.

J is TRBJ2-5 and V is TRBV27; 7 nucleotides line up with TRBD2. Germline lookup yields CDR1 MNHEY and CDR2 SMNVEV (reference sequence). The CDR3 is made up of 14 amino acids. With V trimmed by 6 bases and J by 5 bases, 9 bases remained unmatched. The CDR3: CASSSSGPLETQYF. CDR3 nucleotides: TGTGCCAGCAGCTCTAGCGGACCCCTTGAGACCCAGTACTTC.

V gene TRBV7-9 combines with J gene TRBJ2-5; 7 bases map to TRBD2. CDR1 and CDR2 (germline): SEHNR, FQNEAQ (reference sequence). With V trimmed by 3 bases and J by 5 bases, 6 bases remained unmatched. The CDR3 totals 14 residues. The CDR3 reads CASSLTGGGETQYF. CDR3 nucleotide sequence: TGTGCCAGCAGCTTGACGGGAGGCGGGGAGACCCAGTACTTC.

The chain employs TRBV28 and TRBJ2-4, with D tentatively TRBD1 (6 bases). This CDR3 region has 15 residues. In germline, CDR1 is MDHEN, CDR2 SYDVKM. The V and J ends lost 4 bases and 0 bases respectively, with 10 bases between them. The CDR3 sequence: CASSSQGLAKNIQYF. The CDR3 bases are TGTGCCAGCAGTTCGCAGGGGTTAGCCAAAAACATTCAGTACTTC.

The genes are TRBV27 and TRBJ1-6; TRBD1 might be the D (5 bases). The germline CDR1 and CDR2 sequences are MNHEY and SMNVEV (reference sequence). The CDR3 contains 13 residues. Trimming took 6 bases from V and 7 from J, leaving 10 bases between them. In nucleotides, the CDR3 is TGTGCCAGCAGACAGGATTCCAATTCACCCCTCCACTTT. Encoded protein: CASRQDSNSPLHF.

This clone was counted a single time. The J gene is TRBJ1-5, the V gene TRBV2, with 9 nucleotides matching TRBD1. The germline CDR1 and CDR2 sequences are SNHLY and FYNNEI. CDR3 length: 15 residues. V lost 6 bases and J lost 7; bases outside the gene matches: 10. In DNA, the CDR3 is TGTGCCAGCAGCGGAGGACAGGGGTATGAGCAGCCCCAGCATTTT. Translation: CASSGGQGYEQPQHF.

The V gene is TRBV7-6, the J gene TRBJ1-4, with 7 positions matching TRBD1. The CDR3 is 15 residues long. CDR1 and CDR2 (germline): SGHVS, FNYEAQ. V was pared by 7 bases and J by 0 bases, with 5 bases of the junction left unmatched. The CDR3 spells CASTLGTATNEKLFF. CDR3 sequence (DNA): TGTGCCAGCACCCTCGGGACAGCAACTAATGAAAAACTGTTTTTT.

The chain carries TRBV5-1 and TRBJ1-2; 7 bases are a match to TRBD1. The germline V gene encodes CDR1 SGHRS and CDR2 YFSETQ. The CDR3 runs to 13 residues. V shed 0 bases, J shed 7 bases, and the junction held 3 bases outside the gene matches. The CDR3 bases are TGCGCCAGCAGCTTGGCCACAGGGGTTGGCTACACCTTC. It specifies CASSLATGVGYTF.